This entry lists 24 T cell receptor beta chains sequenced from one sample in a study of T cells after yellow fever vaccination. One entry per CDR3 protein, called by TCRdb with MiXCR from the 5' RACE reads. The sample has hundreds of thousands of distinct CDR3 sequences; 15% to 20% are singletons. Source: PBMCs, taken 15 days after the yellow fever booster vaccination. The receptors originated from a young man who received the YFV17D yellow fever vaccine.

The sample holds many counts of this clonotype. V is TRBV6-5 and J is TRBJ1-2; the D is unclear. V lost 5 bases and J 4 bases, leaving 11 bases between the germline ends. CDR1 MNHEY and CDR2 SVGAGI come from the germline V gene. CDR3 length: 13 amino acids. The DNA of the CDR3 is TGTGCCAGCAGTCGCCGAGCTAGCTATGGCTACACCTTC. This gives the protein CASSRRASYGYTF.

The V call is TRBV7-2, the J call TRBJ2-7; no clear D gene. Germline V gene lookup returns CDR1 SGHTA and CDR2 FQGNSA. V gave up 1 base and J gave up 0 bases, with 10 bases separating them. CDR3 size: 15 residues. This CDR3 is CASSLDLVGSYEQYF. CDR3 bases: TGTGCCAGCAGCTTAGACCTGGTGGGCTCCTACGAGCAGTACTTC.

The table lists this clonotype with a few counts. In DNA, the CDR3 is TGCGCCAGCAGCTCCTTCGGGACACTCAACACTGAAGCTTTCTTT. It specifies CASSSFGTLNTEAFF. This chain uses TRBV5-1 with TRBJ1-1; perhaps TRBD1 as D (6 bases). The CDR3 consists of 15 residues. V was trimmed by 3 bases and J by 2 bases, leaving 14 bases between them. Germline V lookup: CDR1 SGHRS, CDR2 YFSETQ.

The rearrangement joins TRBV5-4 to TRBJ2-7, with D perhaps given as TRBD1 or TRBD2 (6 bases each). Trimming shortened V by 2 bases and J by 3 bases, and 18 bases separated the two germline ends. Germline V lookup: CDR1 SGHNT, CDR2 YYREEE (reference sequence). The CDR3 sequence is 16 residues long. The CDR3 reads CASSLGGVGGLYEQYF. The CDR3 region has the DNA TGTGCCAGCAGCTTAGGGGGTGTCGGGGGCCTCTACGAGCAGTACTTC.

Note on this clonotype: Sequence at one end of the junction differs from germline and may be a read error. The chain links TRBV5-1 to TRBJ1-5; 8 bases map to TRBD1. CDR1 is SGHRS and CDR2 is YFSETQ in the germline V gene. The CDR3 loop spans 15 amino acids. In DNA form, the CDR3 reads TGTGCCAGCAGCTTAGGGGACAGGAGCAATCAGCCCCAGCATTTT. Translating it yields CASSLGDRSNQPQHF.

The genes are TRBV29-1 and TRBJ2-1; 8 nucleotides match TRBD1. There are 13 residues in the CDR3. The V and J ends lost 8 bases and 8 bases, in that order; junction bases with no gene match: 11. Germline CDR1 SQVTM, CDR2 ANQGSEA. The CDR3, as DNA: TGCAGCTCCAGGGGGCGCGGAAACTATGAGCAGTTCTTC. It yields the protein CSSRGRGNYEQFF.

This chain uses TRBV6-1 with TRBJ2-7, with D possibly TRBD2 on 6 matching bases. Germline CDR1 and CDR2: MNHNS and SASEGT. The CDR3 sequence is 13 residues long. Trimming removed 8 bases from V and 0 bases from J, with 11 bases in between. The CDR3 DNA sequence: TGTGCCAGCGGGGGACTGATCTCCTACGAGCAGTACTTC. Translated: CASGGLISYEQYF.

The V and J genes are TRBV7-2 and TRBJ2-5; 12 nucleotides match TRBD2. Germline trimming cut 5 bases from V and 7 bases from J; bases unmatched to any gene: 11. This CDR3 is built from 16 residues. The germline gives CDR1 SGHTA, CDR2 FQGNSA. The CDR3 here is CASSVTGTSGSGTQYF. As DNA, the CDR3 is TGTGCCAGCAGCGTCACCGGGACTAGCGGGTCAGGGACCCAGTACTTC.

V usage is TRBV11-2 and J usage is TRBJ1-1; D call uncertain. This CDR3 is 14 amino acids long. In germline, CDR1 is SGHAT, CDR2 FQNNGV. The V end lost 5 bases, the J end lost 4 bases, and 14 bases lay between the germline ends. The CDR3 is CASSGRALGTEAFF. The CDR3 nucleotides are TGTGCCAGCAGCGGGAGGGCACTAGGCACTGAAGCTTTCTTT.

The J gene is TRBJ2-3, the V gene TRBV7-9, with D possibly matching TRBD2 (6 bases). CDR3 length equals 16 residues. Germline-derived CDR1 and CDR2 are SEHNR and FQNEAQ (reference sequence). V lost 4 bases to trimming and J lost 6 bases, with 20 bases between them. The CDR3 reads CASSSLTWGTGDTQYF. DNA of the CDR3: TGTGCCAGCAGCTCGCTCACTTGGGGGACTGGTGATACGCAGTATTTT.

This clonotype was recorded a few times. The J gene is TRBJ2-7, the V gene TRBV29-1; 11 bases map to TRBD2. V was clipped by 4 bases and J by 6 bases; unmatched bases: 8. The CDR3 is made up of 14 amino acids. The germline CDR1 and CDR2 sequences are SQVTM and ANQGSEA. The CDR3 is CSVVLAGGHSEQYF. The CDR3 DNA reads TGCAGCGTTGTTCTAGCGGGAGGTCATAGCGAGCAGTACTTC.

The DNA of the CDR3 is TGCGCCAGCAGCTTGTACGGGGTCAGCACAGATACGCAGTATTTT. It specifies CASSLYGVSTDTQYF. The chain couples TRBV5-1 to TRBJ2-3, with D possibly matching TRBD2 (5 bases). V was trimmed by 1 base and J by 0 bases, leaving 9 bases between them. Germline V gene lookup returns CDR1 SGHRS and CDR2 YFSETQ. CDR3 length equals 15 residues.

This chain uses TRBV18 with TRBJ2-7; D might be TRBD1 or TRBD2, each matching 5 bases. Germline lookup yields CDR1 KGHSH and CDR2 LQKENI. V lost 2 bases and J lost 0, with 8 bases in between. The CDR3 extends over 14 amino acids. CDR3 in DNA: TGTGCCAGCTCACCAGCAGGGAGCTCCTACGAGCAGTACTTC. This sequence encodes CASSPAGSSYEQYF.

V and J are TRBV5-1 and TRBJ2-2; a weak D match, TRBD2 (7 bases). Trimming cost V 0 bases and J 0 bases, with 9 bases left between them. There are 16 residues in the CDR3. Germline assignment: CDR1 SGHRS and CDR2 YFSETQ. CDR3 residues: CASSLVRGPNTGELFF. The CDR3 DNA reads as TGCGCCAGCAGCTTGGTGCGGGGGCCGAACACCGGGGAGCTGTTTTTT.

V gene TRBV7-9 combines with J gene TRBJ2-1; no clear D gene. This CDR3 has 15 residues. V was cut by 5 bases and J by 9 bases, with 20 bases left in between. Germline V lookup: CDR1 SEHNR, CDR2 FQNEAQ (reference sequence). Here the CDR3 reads CASSPENTHIIEQFF. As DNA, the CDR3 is TGTGCCAGCAGCCCAGAGAACACTCATATTATTGAGCAGTTCTTC.

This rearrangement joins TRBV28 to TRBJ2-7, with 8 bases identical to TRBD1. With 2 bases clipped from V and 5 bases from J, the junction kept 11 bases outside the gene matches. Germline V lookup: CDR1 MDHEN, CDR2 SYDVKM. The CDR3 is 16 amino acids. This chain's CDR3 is CASSLMFQGARNEQYF. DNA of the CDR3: TGTGCCAGCAGTTTAATGTTTCAGGGGGCGAGGAACGAGCAGTACTTC.

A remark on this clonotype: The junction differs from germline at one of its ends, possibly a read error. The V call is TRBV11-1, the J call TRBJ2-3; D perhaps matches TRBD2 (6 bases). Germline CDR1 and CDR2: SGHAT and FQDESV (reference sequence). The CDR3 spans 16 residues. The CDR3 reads CASSLAGSRGTDTQYF. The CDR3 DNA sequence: TGTGCCAGCAGCCTAGCCGGGAGTAGGGGCACAGATACGCAGTATTTT.

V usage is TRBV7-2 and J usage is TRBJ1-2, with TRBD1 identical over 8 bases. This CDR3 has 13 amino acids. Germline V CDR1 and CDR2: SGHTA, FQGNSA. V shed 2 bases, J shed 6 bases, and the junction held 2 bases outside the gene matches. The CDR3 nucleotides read TGTGCCAGCAGCTTATCAGGGGGCGATGGCTACACCTTC. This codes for CASSLSGGDGYTF.

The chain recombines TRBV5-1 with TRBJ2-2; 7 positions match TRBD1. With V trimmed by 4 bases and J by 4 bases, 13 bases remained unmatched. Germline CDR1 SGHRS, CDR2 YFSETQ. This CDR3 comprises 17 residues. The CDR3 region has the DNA TGCGCCAGCAGCCCCCTCTGGACAGGTCGAGGCACCGGGGAGCTGTTTTTT. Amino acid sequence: CASSPLWTGRGTGELFF.

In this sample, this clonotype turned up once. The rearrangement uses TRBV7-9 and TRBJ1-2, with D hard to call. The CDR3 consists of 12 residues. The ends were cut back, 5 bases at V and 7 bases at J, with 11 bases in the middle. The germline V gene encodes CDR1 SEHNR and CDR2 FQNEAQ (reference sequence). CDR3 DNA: TGTGCCAGCAGCATCTCGGACGGTGGCTACACCTTC. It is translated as CASSISDGGYTF.

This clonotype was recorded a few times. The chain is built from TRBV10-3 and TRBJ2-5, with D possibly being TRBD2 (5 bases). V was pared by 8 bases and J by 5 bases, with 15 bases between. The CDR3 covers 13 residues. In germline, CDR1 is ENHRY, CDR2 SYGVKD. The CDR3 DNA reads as TGTGCCATCTCAGAGGGAGATTCGGAGACCCAGTACTTC. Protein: CAISEGDSETQYF.

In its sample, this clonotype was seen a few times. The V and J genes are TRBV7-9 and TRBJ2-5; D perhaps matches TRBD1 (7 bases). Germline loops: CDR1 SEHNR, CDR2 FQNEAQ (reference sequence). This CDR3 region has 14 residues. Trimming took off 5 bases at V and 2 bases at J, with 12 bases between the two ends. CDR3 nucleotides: TGTGCCAGCAGCCGACAGGGAGGACAAGAGACCCAGTACTTC. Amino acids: CASSRQGGQETQYF.

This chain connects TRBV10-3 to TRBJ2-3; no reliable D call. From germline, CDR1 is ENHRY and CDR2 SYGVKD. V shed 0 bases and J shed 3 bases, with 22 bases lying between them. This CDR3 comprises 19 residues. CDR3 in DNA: TGTGCCATCAGTGAGTCGTCCCCAACCGGCACAATTGAGACAGATACGCAGTATTTT. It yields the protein CAISESSPTGTIETDTQYF.

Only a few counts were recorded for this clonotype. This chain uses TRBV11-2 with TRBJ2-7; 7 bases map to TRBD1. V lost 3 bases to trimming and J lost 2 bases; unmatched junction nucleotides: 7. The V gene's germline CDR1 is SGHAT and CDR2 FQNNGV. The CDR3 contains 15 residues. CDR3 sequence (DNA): TGTGCCAGCAGCTTTGGCCGGGACAGAGCCTACGAGCAGTACTTC. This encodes CASSFGRDRAYEQYF.